This T cell receptor (beta chain) was retrieved from a study of cytomegalovirus exposure and HLA in healthy donors. Looking at the study overall: It was reported in a later analysis that the same platform had been used for the roughly 130 validation repertoires as for the 550 to 700 first-cohort repertoires.

As for this clone: Its antigen is not identified.

The study, taken as a whole, reports: 164 TCR beta chains were listed as cytomegalovirus-associated.

The V gene's germline CDR1 is MNHEY and CDR2 SVGAGI. The CDR3 consists of 15 residues. J was trimmed by 6 bases and V by 5 bases; bases with no gene match: 9. The repertoire was sequenced with immunoSEQ multiplex PCR; TCRdb's copy has only in-frame clones and lacks some. The sample has about 110,000 clones, under 85% seen once. Sample: PBMCs. The gene calls are TRBV6-5 and TRBJ1-5; TRBD1 matches 8 bases. This sequence originates from a woman aged 18-29 years in good health and CMV-seronegative. Here the CDR3 DNA reads TGTGCCAGCAGTCCACTACCCCAGGGGGCTCAGCCCCAGCATTTT. As protein: CASSPLPQGAQPQHF.